This TCR beta chain was sequenced in a study of blood T cell repertoires in COVID-19. This table comes from immunoSEQ multiplex PCR, and its TCRdb copy is limited to in-frame clones, with some not included. The table has fewer than 450,000 clones, about 92% seen once. Germline CDR1 SNHLY, CDR2 FYNNEI. This CDR3 comprises 14 residues. V lost 5 bases, J lost 1 base, and 11 bases lay in between. The receptor's source is a man in his late teens or twenties who had recovered from COVID-19. The source material was PBMCs or T cells enriched from blood (not recorded which). V usage is TRBV2 and J usage is TRBJ1-1, with D possibly being TRBD1 (5 bases). CDR3 nucleotides: TGTGCCAGCAGTAAGACAGCCCAGAACACTGAAGCTTTCTTT. It specifies CASSKTAQNTEAFF. The full variable domain, in which reference TRBV2 and TRBJ1-1 provide the parts outside the CDR3, is EPEVTQTPSHQVTQMGQEVILRCVPISNHLYFYWYRQILGQKVEFLVSFYNNEISEKSEIFDDQFSVERPDGSNFTLKIRSTKLEDSAMYFCASSKTAQNTEAFFGQGTRLTVV.